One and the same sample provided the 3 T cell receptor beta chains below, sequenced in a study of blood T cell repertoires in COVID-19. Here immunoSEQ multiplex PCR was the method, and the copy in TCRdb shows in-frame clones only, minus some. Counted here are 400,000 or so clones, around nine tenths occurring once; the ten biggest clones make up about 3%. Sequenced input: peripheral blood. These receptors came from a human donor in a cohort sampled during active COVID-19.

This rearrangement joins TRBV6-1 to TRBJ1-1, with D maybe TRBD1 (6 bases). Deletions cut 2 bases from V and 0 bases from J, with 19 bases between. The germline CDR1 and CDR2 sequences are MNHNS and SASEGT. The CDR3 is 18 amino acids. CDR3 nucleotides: TGTGCCAGCAGTGAAAGGTGGACAGCCAAAGGGTTGAACACTGAAGCTTTCTTT. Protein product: CASSERWTAKGLNTEAFF.

CDR3 region: CASSLFSGGIVAEAFF. CDR3 nucleotide sequence: TGTGCCAGCAGTTTATTTAGCGGGGGAATCGTGGCTGAAGCTTTCTTT. V gene TRBV27 combines with J gene TRBJ1-1; D perhaps matches TRBD1 (5 bases). CDR1 and CDR2 (germline): MNHEY, SMNVEV (reference sequence). The V gene lost 1 base and the J gene lost 6 bases, with 18 bases spanning the gap. There are 16 residues in the CDR3.

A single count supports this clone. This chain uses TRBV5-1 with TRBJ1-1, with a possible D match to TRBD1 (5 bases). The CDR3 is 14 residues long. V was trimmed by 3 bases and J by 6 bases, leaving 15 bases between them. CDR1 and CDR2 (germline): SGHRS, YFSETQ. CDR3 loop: CASSYRQGSPEAFF. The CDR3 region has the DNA TGCGCCAGCAGCTACCGTCAGGGAAGCCCTGAAGCTTTCTTT.